The clone carrying this T cell receptor (beta chain) was recorded once. The junction had 2 bases not matched to a gene; V was cut back by 5 bases and J by 2 bases. Germline CDR1 is MDHEN and CDR2 is SYDVKM. CDR3 length: 14 amino acids. The record originates from a study of blood T cell repertoires in COVID-19. The overall study: From the United States, Italy and Spain came samples of acute and convalescent COVID-19. The cDNA or gDNA used as material had been derived from T cells, B-cell-depleted T cells, or PBMCs.

Per the study methods: By means of reference gene primer amplification, nucleated cell counts were estimated. Clones were sequenced by immunoSEQ multiplex PCR, and TCRdb holds only the in-frame ones, with some missing. From that table come the V and J calls and clone size; the DNA was used to work out D and trimming. The sample yields approximately 97,000 clones, 85% seen once. The genes are TRBV28 and TRBJ2-7; 11 bases agree with TRBD2. The sequence was collected from a man older than 75 with acute or convalescent COVID-19. Sequences were obtained from peripheral blood. The CDR3 DNA is TGTGCCAGCAGTCTAGCGGGAGGAACCTACGAGCAGTACTTC. It yields the protein CASSLAGGTYEQYF.